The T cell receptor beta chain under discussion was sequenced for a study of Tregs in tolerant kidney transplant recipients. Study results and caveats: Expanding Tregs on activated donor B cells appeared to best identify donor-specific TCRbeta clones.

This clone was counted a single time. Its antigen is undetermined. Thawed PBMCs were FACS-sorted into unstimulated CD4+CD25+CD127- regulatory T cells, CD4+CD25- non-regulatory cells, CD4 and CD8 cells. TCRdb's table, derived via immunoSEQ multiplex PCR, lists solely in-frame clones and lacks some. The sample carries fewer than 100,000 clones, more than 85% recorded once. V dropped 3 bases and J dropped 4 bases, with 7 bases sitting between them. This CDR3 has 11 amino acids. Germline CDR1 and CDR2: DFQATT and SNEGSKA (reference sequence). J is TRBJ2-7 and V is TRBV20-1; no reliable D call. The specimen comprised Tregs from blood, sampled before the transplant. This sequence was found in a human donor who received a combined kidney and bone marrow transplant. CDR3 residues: CSARKIYEQYF. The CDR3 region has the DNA TGCAGTGCTAGGAAAATTTACGAGCAGTACTTC.